This T cell receptor beta chain was observed in a study of cytomegalovirus exposure and HLA in healthy donors. A note on this clone: Its matching antigen is unknown.

Researchers ran the PCR with 60 Vbeta and 13 Jbeta primers. TCRdb keeps only in-frame clones here, not all; method: immunoSEQ multiplex PCR. The repertoire holds under 200,000 clones, with about three quarters as singletons. Study-wide results and limits: A further, later analysis showed that HLA-associated TCR beta chains (compared with equally common others) were more clonally expanded.

Germline V gene sequence: CDR1 MNHNY, CDR2 SVGAGI (reference sequence). Trimming shortened V by 6 bases and J by 7 bases, and 9 bases separated the two germline ends. This CDR3 region has 12 residues. The source of this sequence is a man aged 35-49 years in good health and CMV-seronegative. The chain combines TRBV6-6 with TRBJ2-2; D unresolved. Sequencing input: PBMCs. In DNA form, the CDR3 reads TGTGCCAGCAGCTCCTTCGGCGGGGAGCTGTTTTTT. It specifies CASSSFGGELFF.